This T cell receptor (beta chain) was found in a study of cytotoxic CD8 clonotypes in ibrutinib-treated CLL listed by TCRdb under 2021. A note on the overall study: In this cohort, some 14 patients were treatment-naive and under 13 were relapsed/refractory, while some 17 had unmutated IGHV. Partial responses were observed in approximately 24 patients and complete responses in 2; after a median follow-up of around 68 months, remission was maintained in 15 or so patients and progression was observed in about twelve. Response samples were obtained after a median of approximately twelve months of treatment, with a range of about 6 to 36 months. On average, each sample had about 250,000 productive templates and 100,000 or so productive rearrangements. Of the approximately 86 people in the trial, approximately 24 had longitudinal samples available. Cryopreserved peripheral blood mononuclear cells were collected before treatment, at response, and at either disease progression or sustained remission. All remission and progressive disease samples were collected while patients were still receiving ibrutinib.

Results and caveats for the whole study, not just this receptor: Baseline clonality was found to be higher than that of age-matched healthy donors and was strongly correlated with circulating CD8+ T-cell counts. Clonality rose at ibrutinib response, remained stable during sustained remission, and dropped back toward baseline at progression. Public clonotypes were found to be uncommon and were observed to contract or remain stable during treatment; the increase in clonality was shown to reflect expansion of private clonotypes at ibrutinib response. Sampling times were not matched between sustained-remission and progressing patients, and lymph node repertoires were not studied.

In regard to this clone: The antigen this receptor binds is unknown. The sample holds no much larger clone one base away, and base qualities are not on file.

On a MiSeq, deep resolution sequencing aimed for a depth between 1 in 1 million and 1 in 200,000 T cells, with each clonotype covered approximately 9.2x on average. TCR beta libraries were generated with the immunoSEQ hsTCRB Kit. The authors processed their data as follows. ImmunoSEQ Data Assistant and ImmunoSEQ Analyzer were used for data analysis, and V, D and J genes were assigned according to IMGT definitions. Clonality, with values ranging from 0 to 1, was calculated as one minus the normalized Shannon entropy of productive rearrangement frequencies. Public clonotype analysis was restricted to overrepresented clonotypes comprising at least 0.05% of each patient's repertoire. About a dozen age-matched healthy donor repertoires from immuneACCESS served as clonality controls. TCRdb holds this immuneACCESS table with in-frame rearrangements only. Some clones are missing; in checked studies, unresolved V genes explain under half, and the rest has no known cause. The V and J calls and clone size were taken over from that table, and D and trimming were inferred from the DNA. The sample table shows hundreds of thousands of clones, and 67% are seen once. The top ten clonotypes cover roughly 6.3% of the sample.

For TCR beta library preparation, around 1.8 micrograms of genomic DNA were extracted from the cryopreserved PBMCs. Longitudinal blood samples from CLL patients on ibrutinib monotherapy were analyzed using high-throughput TCR beta sequencing. Patients were enrolled in a phase 2 open-label single-center ibrutinib monotherapy trial. The TCR originated in a human donor with chronic lymphocytic leukemia. The material sequenced was PBMCs, taken after 36 months of ibrutinib treatment.

The CDR3 amino acid sequence is: CASSHLPLAGDGELFF. The DNA reads as follows: TGTGCCAGCAGCCATCTACCTCTAGCGGGTGACGGGGAGCTGTTTTTT. The chain joins TRBV5-4 to TRBJ2-2; 8 central bases correspond to TRBD2. The CDR3 covers 16 residues, taking in both the cysteine and the phenylalanine. Of all the DNA, just the CDR3 is kept, 48 bases in frame from base 1. Sequences SGHNT (CDR1) and YYREEE (CDR2) are obtained from the germline V gene (reference sequence). Trimming leaves V shorter by 4 bases and J shorter by 7 bases, with the junction holding 12 bases beyond the gene matches.